This T cell receptor beta chain derives from a study of shared T cell receptors in the human thymus. V dropped 4 bases and J dropped 0 bases, with 29 bases sitting between them. CDR1 is GTSNPN and CDR2 is SVGIG in the germline V gene (reference sequence). The CDR3 spans 20 residues. Some clones are missing from TCRdb's copy, which holds only in-frame ones; the method was immunoSEQ multiplex PCR. The sample consists of roughly 550,000 clones, approximately 80% of them appearing once. The same sample was also studied in work on human thymus T cells. Per that study: Corrective heart surgery yielded the resections from which the thymus tissue came. Blood and thymic repertoires both appeared biased in V and J gene usage.

The source material was thymocytes. The clonotype comes from a boy less than two years old with a congenital heart defect. The gene calls are TRBV30 and TRBJ2-3; possibly TRBD1 for D (5 bases). In DNA, the CDR3 is TGTGCCTGGACCCTTCTCGCCCACACCCGGACAATCCTTAGCACAGATACGCAGTATTTT. This sequence encodes CAWTLLAHTRTILSTDTQYF.